The rows below give T cell receptor beta chains drawn from one sample of a study of shared clonotypes between healthy human individuals. Measured with immunoSEQ multiplex PCR; TCRdb has only the in-frame clones, and not every one. The sample yields hundreds of thousands of clones, almost 97% seen once. Sequenced input: naive CD4+ T cells sorted from blood. The receptors derive from a woman aged 25 to 45 in good health. Each CDR3 is given with its conserved first and last residue. D genes are given only for firm matches. Clone size is stated in some rows and not others, as once, few, many or a class when expanded.

TRBV7-9	-	TRBJ2-7	-	CASSLEGGEQYF	TGTGCCAGCAGCTTAGAAGGCGGGGAGCAGTACTTC
TRBV2	-	TRBJ2-5	-	CASSDGGQETQYF	TGTGCCAGCAGTGATGGGGGTCAAGAGACCCAGTACTTC
TRBV2	-	TRBJ2-5	-	CANRQLQETQYF	TGTGCCAACAGACAGCTCCAAGAGACCCAGTACTTC
TRBV5-8	-	TRBJ1-3	-	CASSLAGAFGNTIYF	TGTGCCAGCAGCTTGGCAGGGGCATTCGGAAACACCATATATTTT
TRBV27	once	TRBJ2-5	TRBD1	CASSRQGQETQYF	TGTGCCAGCAGTCGACAGGGCCAAGAGACCCAGTACTTC
TRBV28	-	TRBJ1-5	TRBD1	CASSPIGQGGVETQHF	TGTGCCAGCAGTCCAATAGGACAGGGCGGGGTAGAGACCCAGCATTTT
TRBV28	once	TRBJ2-5	-	CASSSSLQETQYF	TGTGCCAGCAGCTCGTCCCTCCAAGAGACCCAGTACTTC
TRBV28	-	TRBJ2-5	-	CASSLYMSRQETQYF	TGTGCCAGCAGTTTATATATGTCGCGGCAAGAGACCCAGTACTTC
TRBV5-1	-	TRBJ2-5	-	CASSLGDWGETQYF	TGCGCCAGCAGCTTGGGGGATTGGGGAGAGACCCAGTACTTC
TRBV2	-	TRBJ2-3	TRBD2	CASGGLAGPTDTQYF	TGTGCCAGCGGGGGACTAGCGGGACCCACAGATACGCAGTATTTT
TRBV9	-	TRBJ2-1	TRBD2	CASSPSGRGYNEQFF	TGTGCCAGCAGTCCAAGCGGGAGAGGCTACAATGAGCAGTTCTTC
TRBV6-1	-	TRBJ1-1	TRBD1	CASSNGQGNTEAFF	TGTGCCAGCAGTAACGGACAGGGGAACACTGAAGCTTTCTTT
TRBV27	-	TRBJ1-2	-	CASSLLGQGRQTNYGYTF	TGTGCCAGCAGTTTATTGGGGCAGGGACGGCAAACTAACTATGGCTACACCTTC
TRBV7-8	-	TRBJ2-1	-	CASSLRFQRFANEQFF	TGTGCCAGCAGCTTACGGTTCCAAAGGTTCGCTAATGAGCAGTTCTTC
TRBV7-2	-	TRBJ2-5	-	CASSSLVEEQYF	TGTGCCAGCAGCTCCCTAGTCGAAGAGCAGTACTTC
TRBV5-1	-	TRBJ1-5	-	CASTRSGDAGQPQHF	TGCGCCAGCACGAGATCCGGGGACGCAGGACAGCCCCAGCATTTT